Given below is one T cell receptor (beta chain) in context. These data are taken from a study of T cell changes during pregnancy in multiple sclerosis. Profiling relied on immunoSEQ multiplex PCR, and the TCRdb table lists in-frame clones only, not all of them. The sample records 65,000 to 90,000 clones, almost 95% being singletons. CDR1 is SGHRS, CDR2 YFSETQ, per germline. The V end lost 0 bases, the J end lost 1 base, and 10 bases lay between the germline ends. The CDR3 length is 15 residues. The J gene is TRBJ2-5, the V gene TRBV5-1; a possible D gene is TRBD2 (6 bases). Specimen: peripheral blood, collected in the third trimester of pregnancy. The clonotype was recovered from a female donor in good health, enrolled as a control in a pregnancy study. The CDR3 sequence is CASSLANSGQETQYF. CDR3 coding DNA: TGCGCCAGCAGCTTGGCTAATAGCGGCCAAGAGACCCAGTACTTC.